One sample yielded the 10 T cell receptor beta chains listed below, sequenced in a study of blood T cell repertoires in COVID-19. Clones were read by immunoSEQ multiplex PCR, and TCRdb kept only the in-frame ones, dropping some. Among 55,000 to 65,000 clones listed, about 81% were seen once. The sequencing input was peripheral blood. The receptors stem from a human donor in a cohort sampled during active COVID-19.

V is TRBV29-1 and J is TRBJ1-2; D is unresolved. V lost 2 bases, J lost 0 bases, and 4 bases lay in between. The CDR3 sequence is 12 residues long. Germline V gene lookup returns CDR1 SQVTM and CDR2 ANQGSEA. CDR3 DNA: TGCAGCGTTGAAAACACTAACTATGGCTACACCTTC. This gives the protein CSVENTNYGYTF.

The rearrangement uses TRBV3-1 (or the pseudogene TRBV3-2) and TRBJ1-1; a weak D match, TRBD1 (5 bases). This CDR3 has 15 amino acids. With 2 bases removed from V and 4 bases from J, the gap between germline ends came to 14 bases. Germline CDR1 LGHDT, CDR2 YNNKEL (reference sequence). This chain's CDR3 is CASSQRGGLGTEAFF. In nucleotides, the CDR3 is TGTGCCAGCAGCCAAAGGGGAGGGTTGGGCACTGAAGCTTTCTTT.

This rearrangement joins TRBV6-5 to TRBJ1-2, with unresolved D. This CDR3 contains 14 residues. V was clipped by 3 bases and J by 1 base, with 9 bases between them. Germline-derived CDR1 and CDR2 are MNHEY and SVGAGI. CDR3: CASSYKIRNYGYTF. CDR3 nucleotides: TGTGCCAGCAGTTATAAAATCCGTAACTATGGCTACACCTTC.

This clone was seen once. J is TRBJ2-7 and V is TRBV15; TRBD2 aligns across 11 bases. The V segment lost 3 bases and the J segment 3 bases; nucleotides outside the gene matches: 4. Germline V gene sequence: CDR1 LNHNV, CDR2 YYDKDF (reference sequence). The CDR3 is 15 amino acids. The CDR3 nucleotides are TGTGCCACCAGCAGGGGGACTAGCGGAGTCTACGAGCAGTACTTC. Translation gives CATSRGTSGVYEQYF.

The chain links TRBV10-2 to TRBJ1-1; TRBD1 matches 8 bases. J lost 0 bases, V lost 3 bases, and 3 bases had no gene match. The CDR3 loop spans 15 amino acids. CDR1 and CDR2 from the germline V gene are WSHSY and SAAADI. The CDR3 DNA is TGCGCCAGCAGTGAAGGACAGGGATTGAACACTGAAGCTTTCTTT. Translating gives CASSEGQGLNTEAFF.

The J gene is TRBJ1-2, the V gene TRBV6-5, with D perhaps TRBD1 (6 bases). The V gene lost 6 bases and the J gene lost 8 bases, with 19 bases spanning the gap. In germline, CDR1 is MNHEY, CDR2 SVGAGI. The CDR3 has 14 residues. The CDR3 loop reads CASSPDRLREGYTF. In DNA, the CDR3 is TGTGCCAGCAGCCCCGACAGGTTACGGGAAGGCTACACCTTC.

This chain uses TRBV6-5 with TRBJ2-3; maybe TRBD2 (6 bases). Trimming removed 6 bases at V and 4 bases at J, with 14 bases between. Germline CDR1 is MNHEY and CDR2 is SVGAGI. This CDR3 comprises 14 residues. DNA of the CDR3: TGTGCCAGCAGAGTTCCGTCGGGGGCAGATACGCAGTATTTT. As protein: CASRVPSGADTQYF.

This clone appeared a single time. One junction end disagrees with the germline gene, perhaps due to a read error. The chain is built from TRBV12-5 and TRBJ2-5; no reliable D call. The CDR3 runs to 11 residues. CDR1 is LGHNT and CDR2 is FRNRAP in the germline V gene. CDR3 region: CASAIEARWDF. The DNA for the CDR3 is TGTGCTAGTGCCATTGAGGCCAGATGGGACTTC.

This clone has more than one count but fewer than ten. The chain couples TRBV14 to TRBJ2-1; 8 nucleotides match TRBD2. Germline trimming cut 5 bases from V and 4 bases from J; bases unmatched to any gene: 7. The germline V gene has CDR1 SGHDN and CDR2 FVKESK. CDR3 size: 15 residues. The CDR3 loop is CASSSRGGGYNEQFF. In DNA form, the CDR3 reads TGTGCCAGCAGCTCCCGGGGCGGGGGGTACAATGAGCAGTTCTTC.

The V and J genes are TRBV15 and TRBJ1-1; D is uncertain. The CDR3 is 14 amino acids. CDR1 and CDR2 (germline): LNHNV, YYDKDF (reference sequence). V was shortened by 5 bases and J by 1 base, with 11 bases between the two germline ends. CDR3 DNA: TGTGCCACCAGCGCAGGAGGAGGGAACACTGAAGCTTTCTTT. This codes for CATSAGGGNTEAFF.